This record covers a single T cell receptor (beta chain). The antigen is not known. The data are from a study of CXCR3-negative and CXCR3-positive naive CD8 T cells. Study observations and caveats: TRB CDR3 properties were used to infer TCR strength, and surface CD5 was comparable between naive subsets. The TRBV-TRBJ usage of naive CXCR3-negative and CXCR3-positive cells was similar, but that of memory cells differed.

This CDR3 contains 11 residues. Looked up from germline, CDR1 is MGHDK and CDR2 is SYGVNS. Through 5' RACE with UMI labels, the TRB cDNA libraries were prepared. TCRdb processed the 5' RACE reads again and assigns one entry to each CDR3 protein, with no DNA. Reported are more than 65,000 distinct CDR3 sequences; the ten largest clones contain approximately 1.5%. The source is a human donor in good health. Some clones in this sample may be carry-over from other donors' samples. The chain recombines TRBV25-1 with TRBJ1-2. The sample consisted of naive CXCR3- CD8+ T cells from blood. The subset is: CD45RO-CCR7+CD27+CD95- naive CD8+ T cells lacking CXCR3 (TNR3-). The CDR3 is CASSENAGYTF.